This is a list of T cell receptor beta chains from one sample in a study of T cells expressing NK-cell markers. TCRdb re-called the 5' RACE reads; one entry per CDR3 protein, DNA not given. The table counts 200,000 to 300,000 distinct CDR3 sequences; 3.5% to 5% lies in the top ten. The specimen was blood T cells: a sorted CD56 or NKG2C T cell subset, CD4+ or CD8+ T cells, or bulk PBMC T cells (not recorded which). Every receptor here comes from a woman aged 18 to 75 in good health. CDR3s include the opening cysteine and the closing phenylalanine or tryptophan.

TRBV12-3/TRBV12-4	TRBJ2-3	CATQRDRSTDTQYF
TRBV21-1	TRBJ2-2	CASKDGTENTGELFF
TRBV6-5	TRBJ2-7	CASSYEESYEQYF
TRBV6-2/TRBV6-3	TRBJ2-1	CASSYSRTSGNNEQFF
TRBV23-1	TRBJ2-2	CASSQSELAGGLQLTGELFF
TRBV30	TRBJ2-1	CAWTERYNEQFF
TRBV4-3	TRBJ2-1	CASTLDRGNDNEQFF
TRBV12-3/TRBV12-4	TRBJ2-2	CASSPTSGSQPGELFF
TRBV6-1	TRBJ1-5	CASTDRLHNQPQHF
TRBV6-2/TRBV6-3	TRBJ1-1	CASVTGGATEAFF
TRBV30	TRBJ2-3	CAWGRLDTQYF
TRBV3-1	TRBJ2-3	CASSQHTVSATDTQYF
TRBV4-2	TRBJ1-6	CASSQEGPSSYNSPLHF
TRBV20-1	TRBJ1-4	CSARDAEGRRNEKLFF
TRBV20-1	TRBJ2-7	CSARVGQGEVYEQYF
TRBV15	TRBJ2-5	CATSTRTGLRETQYF
TRBV20-1	TRBJ2-1	CSARGIGVSYNEQFF
TRBV4-1	TRBJ2-3	CASSPGTPGPTDTQYF
TRBV11-2	TRBJ1-3	CASTPVGVSGNTIYF
TRBV7-3	TRBJ2-2	CASRAPNTGELFF